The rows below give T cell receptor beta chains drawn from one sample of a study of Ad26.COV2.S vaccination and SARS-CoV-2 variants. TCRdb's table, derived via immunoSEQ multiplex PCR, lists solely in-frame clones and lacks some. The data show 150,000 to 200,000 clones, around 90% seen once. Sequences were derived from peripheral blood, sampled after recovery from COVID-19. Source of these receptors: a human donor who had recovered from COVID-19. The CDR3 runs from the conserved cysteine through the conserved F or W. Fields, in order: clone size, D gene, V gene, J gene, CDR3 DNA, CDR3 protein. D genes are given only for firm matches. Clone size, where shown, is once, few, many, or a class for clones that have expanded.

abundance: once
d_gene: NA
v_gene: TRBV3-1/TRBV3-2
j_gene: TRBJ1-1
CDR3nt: TGTGCCAGCAGCCACAGAATGAACACTGAAGCTTTCTTT
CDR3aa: CASSHRMNTEAFF

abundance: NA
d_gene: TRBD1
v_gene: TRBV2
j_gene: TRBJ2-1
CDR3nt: TGTGCCAGCACCCGGGACAGGGGGGAATGGGGGTTCTTC
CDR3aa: CASTRDRGEWGFF

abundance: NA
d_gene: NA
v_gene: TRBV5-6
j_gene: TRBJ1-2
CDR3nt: TGTGCCAGCAGCTTGGTGAGCTATGGCTACACCTTC
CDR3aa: CASSLVSYGYTF

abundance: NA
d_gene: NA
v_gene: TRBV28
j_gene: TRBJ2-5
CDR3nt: TGTGCCAGCAGTTTATGGGGTGACCAAGAGACCCAGTACTTC
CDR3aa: CASSLWGDQETQYF

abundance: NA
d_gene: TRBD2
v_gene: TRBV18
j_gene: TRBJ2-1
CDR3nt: TGTGCCAGCTCATTCCGGGATAGCGGGAGGGCCGATGAGCAGTTCTTC
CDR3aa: CASSFRDSGRADEQFF

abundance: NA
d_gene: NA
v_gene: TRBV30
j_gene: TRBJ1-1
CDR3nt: TGTGCCTGGAGTATGTTGGGGAACACTGAAGCTTTCTTT
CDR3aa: CAWSMLGNTEAFF

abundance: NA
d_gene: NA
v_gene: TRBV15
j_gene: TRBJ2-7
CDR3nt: TGTGCCACCAGCAGAGATCGGGGACATTATGACGAGCAGTACTTC
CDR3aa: CATSRDRGHYDEQYF

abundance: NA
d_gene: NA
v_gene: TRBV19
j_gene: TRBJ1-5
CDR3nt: TGTGCCAGTAGTATTCTTTGGGGTCCCAATCAGCCCCAGCATTTT
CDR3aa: CASSILWGPNQPQHF

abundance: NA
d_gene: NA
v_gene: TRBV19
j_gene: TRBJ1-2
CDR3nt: TGTGCCAGTAGTTTTCGACCGACCCCCTATGGCTACACCTTC
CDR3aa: CASSFRPTPYGYTF

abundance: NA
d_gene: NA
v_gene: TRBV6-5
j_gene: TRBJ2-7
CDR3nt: TGTGCCAGCAGCTATCGGGACGGAACCTACGAGCAGTACTTC
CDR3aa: CASSYRDGTYEQYF

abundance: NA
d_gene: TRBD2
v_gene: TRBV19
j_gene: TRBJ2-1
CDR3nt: TGTGCCAGTAGCCTTATAGCGGGGGGCCCAGGGAATGAGCAGTTCTTC
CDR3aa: CASSLIAGGPGNEQFF

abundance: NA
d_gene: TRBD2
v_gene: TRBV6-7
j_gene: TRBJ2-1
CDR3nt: TGTGCCAGCAGTTACACACACGGACTAGCTACTATCTACAATGAGCAGTTCTTC
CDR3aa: CASSYTHGLATIYNEQFF

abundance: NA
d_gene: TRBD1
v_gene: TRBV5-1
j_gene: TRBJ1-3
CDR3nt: TGCGCCAGCAGCTCGGGACAGCCAGAACGTTCTGGAAACACCATATATTTT
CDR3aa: CASSSGQPERSGNTIYF